Sequencing of this TCR beta chain was carried out in a study of T cells in localized non-small cell lung cancer. The V and J ends lost 1 base and 0 bases respectively, with 6 bases between them. CDR3 length equals 14 residues. Germline V gene data show CDR1 as SEHNR and CDR2 as FQNEAQ (reference sequence). Study findings and constraints: Because researchers sequenced only one region of the tumor, heterogeneity is still possible. Patients showing higher blood T cell density tended to see longer overall survival. Median detection of top 100 tumor clones in adjacent lung was about 52 clones.

In regard to this clone: Its antigen is unidentified.

This table comes from immunoSEQ multiplex PCR, and its TCRdb copy is limited to in-frame clones, with some not included. The table shows some 37,000 clones, with around nine tenths occurring only once. This sequence originates from a man between 18 and 50 years old with stage I lung adenocarcinoma. V usage is TRBV7-9 and J usage is TRBJ1-1, with D perhaps TRBD1 (5 bases). The sample here was peripheral blood, taken before any cancer treatment. The CDR3 DNA sequence: TGTGCCAGCAGCTTAGGGGGCATGAACACTGAAGCTTTCTTT. Its protein product is CASSLGGMNTEAFF.